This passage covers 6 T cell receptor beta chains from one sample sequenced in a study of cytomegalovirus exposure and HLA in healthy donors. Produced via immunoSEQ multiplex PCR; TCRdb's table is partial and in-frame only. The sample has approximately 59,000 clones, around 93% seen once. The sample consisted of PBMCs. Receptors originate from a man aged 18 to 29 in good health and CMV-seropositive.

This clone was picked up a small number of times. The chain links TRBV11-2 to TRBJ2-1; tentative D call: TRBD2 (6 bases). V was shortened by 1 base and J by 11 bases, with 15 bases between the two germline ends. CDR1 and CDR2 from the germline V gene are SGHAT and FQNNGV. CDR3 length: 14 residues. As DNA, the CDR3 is TGTGCCAGCAGCTTAGTAGCGGACTACCCGAAGCAGTTCTTC. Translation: CASSLVADYPKQFF.

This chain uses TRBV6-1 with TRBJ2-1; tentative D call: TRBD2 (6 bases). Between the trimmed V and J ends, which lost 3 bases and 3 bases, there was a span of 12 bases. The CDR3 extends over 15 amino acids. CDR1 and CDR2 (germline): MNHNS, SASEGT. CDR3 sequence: CASSDVGLYYNEQFF. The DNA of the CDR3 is TGTGCCAGCAGTGACGTGGGACTGTACTACAATGAGCAGTTCTTC.

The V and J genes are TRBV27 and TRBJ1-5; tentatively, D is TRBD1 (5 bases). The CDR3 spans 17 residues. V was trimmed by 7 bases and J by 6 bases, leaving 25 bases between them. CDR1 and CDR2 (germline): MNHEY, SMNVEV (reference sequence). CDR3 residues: CASTSLSRQGLSQPQHF. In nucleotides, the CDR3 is TGTGCCAGCACCTCACTGTCGCGGCAGGGTCTGAGTCAGCCCCAGCATTTT.

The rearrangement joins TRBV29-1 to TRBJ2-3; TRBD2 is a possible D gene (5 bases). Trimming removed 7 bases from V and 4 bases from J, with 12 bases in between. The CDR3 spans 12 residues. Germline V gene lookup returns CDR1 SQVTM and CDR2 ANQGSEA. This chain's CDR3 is CSALGWPDTQYF. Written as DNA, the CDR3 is TGCAGCGCACTAGGTTGGCCAGATACGCAGTATTTT.

CDR3 DNA: TGTGCCAGCAACCGGGCGGGTAACTCCTACGAGCAGTACTTC. Encoded protein: CASNRAGNSYEQYF. The V and J genes are TRBV27 and TRBJ2-7; maybe TRBD2 (5 bases). V was cut by 7 bases and J by 0 bases, with 13 bases left in between. CDR1 and CDR2 from the germline V gene are MNHEY and SMNVEV (reference sequence). This CDR3 contains 14 residues.

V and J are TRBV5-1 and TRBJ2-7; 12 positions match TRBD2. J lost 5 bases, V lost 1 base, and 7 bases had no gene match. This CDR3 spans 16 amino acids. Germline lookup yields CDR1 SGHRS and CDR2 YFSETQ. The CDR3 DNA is TGCGCCAGCAGCTTGCCTAGCGGGAGGGCAATCCACGAGCAGTACTTC. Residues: CASSLPSGRAIHEQYF. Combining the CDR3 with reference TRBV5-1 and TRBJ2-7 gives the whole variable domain KAGVTQTPRYLIKTRGQQVTLSCSPISGHRSVSWYQQTPGQGLQFLFEYFSETQRNKGNFPGRFSGRQFSNSRSEMNVSTLELGDSALYLCASSLPSGRAIHEQYFGPGTRLTVT.